The rows below give T cell receptor beta chains drawn from one sample of a study of blood T cells in healthy people across ages. One entry per CDR3 protein, called by TCRdb with MiXCR from the 5' RACE reads. The sample consists of about 1.5 million distinct CDR3 sequences, 35% to 45% of them appearing once. The sample taken for sequencing was blood. Every receptor here comes from a woman younger than 35 in good health. The CDR3 runs from the conserved cysteine through the conserved F or W. The order of the fields is J gene, V gene, D gene, clone size, CDR3 DNA, CDR3 protein. The D gene is left open where the match is weak. Some rows have no size entry. The others give once, few or many, or a class for an expanded clone.

TRBJ1-5,TRBV11-2,-,-,TGTGCCAGCAGCTTCTTCCCGTACGGGTTAGCCAATCAGCCCCAGCATTTT,CASSFFPYGLANQPQHF
TRBJ1-2,TRBV9,-,few,TGTGCCAGCAGCGTAGCTCCAGAAAACTATGGCTACACCTTC,CASSVAPENYGYTF
TRBJ2-7,TRBV12-3/TRBV12-4,-,few,TGTGCCAGCAGTAATCGGGTGAGCTACGAGCAGTACTTC,CASSNRVSYEQYF
TRBJ2-7,TRBV4-2,-,few,TGTGCCAGCAGCCAAGATTTAGGGGTAGGGGGTGTTTACGAGCAGTACTTC,CASSQDLGVGGVYEQYF
TRBJ2-1,TRBV20-1,TRBD2,-,TGCAGTGCTAGTCGTAGCGGGGGGATCTCCTACAATGAGCAGTTCTTC,CSASRSGGISYNEQFF
TRBJ2-7,TRBV27,TRBD1,few,TGTGCCAGCGCTACAGGGGCCCTAACCTACGAGCAGTACTTC,CASATGALTYEQYF
TRBJ2-4,TRBV29-1,TRBD2,-,TGCGGCGTGGAAGAAGGACTAGCGAGAGTGGGTAGGAACATTCAGTACTTC,CGVEEGLARVGRNIQYF
TRBJ1-5,TRBV10-1,TRBD1,-,TGCGCCAGCAGAGACAGGGCTGGTTCGTATCAGCCCCAGCATTTT,CASRDRAGSYQPQHF
TRBJ2-7,TRBV20-1,TRBD2,-,TGCAGTGCTGGAGCAGGGCGGGAGTTTTACGAGCAGTACTTC,CSAGAGREFYEQYF
TRBJ2-1,TRBV4-2,-,few,TGTGCCAGCAGCCAAGACGAGGCGGTCCTGGGTGAGCAGTTCTTC,CASSQDEAVLGEQFF
TRBJ1-4,TRBV12-3/TRBV12-4,-,few,TGTGCCAGCAGTTTAAGGACACTCGGTATCGAAAAACTGTTTTTT,CASSLRTLGIEKLFF
TRBJ2-7,TRBV28,TRBD2,-,TGTGCCGGCAGTCCTGGGACTAGCGGGAGCTACGAGCAATACTTC,CAGSPGTSGSYEQYF
TRBJ2-3,TRBV7-9,TRBD2,-,TGTGCCGGCAGCGAAATTAGCGGGAGAGGTGGAGATACGCAGTATTTT,CAGSEISGRGGDTQYF
TRBJ1-2,TRBV30,TRBD1,-,TGTGCCTGGAGCGATCTAGGGGGCAGCTATGGCTACACCTTC,CAWSDLGGSYGYTF
TRBJ2-3,TRBV9,-,-,TGTGCCAGCAGCGTAGCCCCAGTGGTCACAGATACGCAGTATTTT,CASSVAPVVTDTQYF
TRBJ2-3,TRBV9,-,many,TGTGCCAGCAGCACCAACACAGATACGCAGTATTTT,CASSTNTDTQYF
TRBJ1-4,TRBV9,-,-,TGTGCCAGCAGCTCAGATTCAGGGCGACCAACTAATGAAAAACTGTTTTTT,CASSSDSGRPTNEKLFF
TRBJ1-1,TRBV6-5,TRBD1,-,TGTGCCAGCAGTAAAGTAGGCCAGGGGGCCACTGAAGCTTTCTTT,CASSKVGQGATEAFF
TRBJ2-7,TRBV2,-,few,TGTGCCAGCAGAAAGGACCGGAGCTCCTACGAGCAGTACTTC,CASRKDRSSYEQYF
TRBJ2-3,TRBV28,-,-,TGTGCCAGCAGTCCACCCGCCCAATTGACAGATACGCAGTATTTT,CASSPPAQLTDTQYF
TRBJ2-3,TRBV4-1,TRBD2,-,TGCGCCAGCAGCCATGACGGGGGGGCGGTAGATACGCAGTATTTT,CASSHDGGAVDTQYF
TRBJ2-7,TRBV5-1,-,-,TGCGCCAGCAGGGTCGCCTTTTCCGACTACGAGCAGTACTTC,CASRVAFSDYEQYF
TRBJ2-1,TRBV4-1,-,few,TGCGCCAGCAGCCAAGTCCCCCGGGGGCTGAATGAGCAGTTCTTC,CASSQVPRGLNEQFF
TRBJ1-1,TRBV20-1,-,-,TGCAGTGCTAGAGATCCCAGGGAGAACACTGAAGCTTTCTTT,CSARDPRENTEAFF
TRBJ2-5,TRBV12-3/TRBV12-4,-,-,TGTGCCAGCACCGAGTTGGAGTCGGAGACCCAGTACTTC,CASTELESETQYF
TRBJ1-5,TRBV7-2,-,-,TGTGCCAGCAGCTTTTGGGACCAGCCCCAGCATTTT,CASSFWDQPQHF
TRBJ1-2,TRBV29-1,-,few,TGCAGCGTTGTTCTGGGAGGGGTCGGCTACACCTTC,CSVVLGGVGYTF
TRBJ1-4,TRBV28,TRBD1,-,TGTGCCAGCAGTTCCGACAGGGACTCCCCTAAACTGTTTTTT,CASSSDRDSPKLFF
TRBJ1-5,TRBV6-2/TRBV6-3,-,few,TGTGCCAGCAGGCCGGACGGCGATGATCAGCCCCAGCATTTT,CASRPDGDDQPQHF
TRBJ2-1,TRBV29-1,-,few,TGCAGCGTCCGATACCCCCTCTACAATGAGCAGTTCTTC,CSVRYPLYNEQFF
TRBJ1-1,TRBV6-5,-,-,TGTGCCAGCAGATCACAGGGGAACACTGAAGCTTTCTTT,CASRSQGNTEAFF
TRBJ2-5,TRBV10-3,TRBD2,few,TGTGCCATCGGGACTAGCGAGACCCAGTACTTC,CAIGTSETQYF
TRBJ1-5,TRBV29-1,-,-,TGCAGCGTTGGCCTAAACAATCAGCCCCGGCATTTT,CSVGLNNQPRHF
TRBJ2-7,TRBV12-3/TRBV12-4,-,-,TGTGCCAGCAGCGGACAGCCAAGGGAGCAGTACTTC,CASSGQPREQYF
TRBJ2-1,TRBV6-5,-,-,TGTGCCAGCAGCCAGGACATGGGGCGGAACAATGAGCAGTTCTTC,CASSQDMGRNNEQFF
TRBJ1-1,TRBV3-1,-,-,TGTGCCAGCAGCCAAGACTGGGTCACTGAAGCTTTCTTT,CASSQDWVTEAFF
TRBJ2-7,TRBV20-1,TRBD2,-,TGCAGTCCAGAGCGGGAGACCTACGAGCAGTACTTC,CSPERETYEQYF
TRBJ2-7,TRBV11-2,TRBD2,few,TGTGCCAGCAGCCTAGCGGCTAGCGGGGCTTACGAGCAGTACTTC,CASSLAASGAYEQYF
TRBJ1-1,TRBV7-9,TRBD1,few,TGTGCCAGCGGGACAGGGGGCTCTGAAGCTTTCTTT,CASGTGGSEAFF
TRBJ2-3,TRBV14,-,-,TGTGCCAGCAGCAGATCCGGGTCCTTAGGGGCAGATACGCAGTATTTT,CASSRSGSLGADTQYF
TRBJ2-1,TRBV4-3,-,few,TGCGCCAGCAGCCAAGAAGTCGAGAGCTACAATGAGCAGTTCTTC,CASSQEVESYNEQFF
TRBJ2-7,TRBV6-5,-,many,TGTGCCAGCAGTTACTCAGGCCTCTCGGGCGAGCAGTACTTC,CASSYSGLSGEQYF